These 22 T cell receptor beta chains were all obtained from the same sample, sequenced in a study of tumor-infiltrating lymphocytes in primary liver carcinoma. Unsorted bulk tissue (about 20-30 mg) underwent RNA and DNA co-extraction. A constant-region primer primed TCR beta cDNA synthesis from 450 to 550 ng of total RNA. Amplification in three nested multiplex PCR rounds with slightly modified ARM-PCR gave rise to TCR beta libraries. Amplification in the first two PCR rounds was performed using TRBV1-TRBV30 forward primers and a C-beta reverse primer for around 11 cycles each. TCRdb itself ran the multiplex PCR reads through MiXCR, one entry per CDR3 protein. The table records fewer than 85,000 distinct CDR3 sequences, under 75% of them present only once. The sample was tumor-adjacent normal liver tissue. These receptors were taken from a man aged 40-49 years with primary liver carcinoma and hepatitis B virus infection.

With respect to this clonotype: With a much larger clone just one base away, this may be a read error. This chain joins TRBV10-2 and TRBJ2-2; a weak D match, TRBD2 (5 bases). V was shortened by 4 bases and J by 8 bases, with 14 bases between the two germline ends. The germline V gene encodes CDR1 WSHSY and CDR2 SAAADI. The CDR3 loop spans 14 amino acids. The CDR3 sequence is CASSGQRGSGELFF. CDR3 DNA: TGCGCCAGCAGTGGACAAAGAGGGAGTGGGGAGCTGTTTTTT.

A remark on this clonotype: A read error may account for a junction end that differs from germline. The chain recombines TRBV11-2 with TRBJ2-7; weak D call: TRBD1 (5 bases). The V gene's germline CDR1 is SGHAT and CDR2 FQNNGV. CDR3 length equals 13 residues. DNA of the CDR3: TGTGCCAGCAGCTATTTACAGGATTACGAGCAACACTTC. Amino acids: CASSYLQDYEQHF.

CDR3: CASSSTTDLETQYF. CDR3 DNA: TGTGCCAGCAGCTCGACGACGGATCTAGAGACCCAGTACTTC. The rearrangement uses TRBV5-6 and TRBJ2-5, with D hard to call. Trimming removed 3 bases from V and 4 bases from J, with 13 bases in between. CDR1 is SGHDT, CDR2 YYEEEE, per germline. CDR3 length: 14 residues. Combining the CDR3 with reference TRBV5-6 and TRBJ2-5 gives the whole variable domain DAGVTQSPTHLIKTRGQQVTLRCSPKSGHDTVSWYQQALGQGPQFIFQYYEEEERQRGNFPDRFSGHQFPNYSSELNVNALLLGDSALYLCASSSTTDLETQYFGPGTRLLVL.

On this clonotype: One junction end disagrees with the germline gene, perhaps due to a read error. The V gene is TRBV10-3, the J gene TRBJ1-6; no reliable D call. The CDR3 totals 17 residues. CDR1 and CDR2 (germline): ENHRY, SYGVKD. CDR3 DNA sequence: TGTGCCATCGGTGAGTCGTTTTACCAAGTCGATAATTCACCCCTCCACTTT. Translating it yields CAIGESFYQVDNSPLHF.

The chain recombines TRBV21-1 with TRBJ2-2; TRBD2 reflects the table's D call only, with no check against the DNA. TRBV21-1 is a known pseudogene. This CDR3 is 17 amino acids long. CDR3 in DNA: TGTGCCAGCGGCCCTGAAGTGGGCGGGAGGTACACCGGGGAGCTGTTTTTT. This translates into CASGPEVGGRYTGELFF.

There are many counts of this clonotype. The CDR3 nucleotides read TGCGCCAGCAGCCCACAGGGATCGAGGGGCTACACCTTC. It translates to CASSPQGSRGYTF. The rearrangement joins TRBV5-1 to TRBJ1-2; possibly TRBD1 for D (6 bases). Germline V gene lookup returns CDR1 SGHRS and CDR2 YFSETQ. The CDR3 has 13 amino acids. V gave up 4 bases and J gave up 8 bases, with 15 bases separating them.

In regard to this clonotype: Given the absence of the conserved phenylalanine or tryptophan at the CDR3 end, a read error is likely. The rearrangement uses TRBV28 and TRBJ1-1; D gene uncertain. Germline loops: CDR1 MDHEN, CDR2 SYDVKM. V dropped 7 bases and J dropped 1 base, with 10 bases sitting between them. The CDR3 runs 13 residues. CDR3 protein: CASIDGENTEAFI. The CDR3 DNA follows: TGTGCCAGCATCGACGGGGAGAACACTGAAGCTTTCATT.

In regard to this clonotype: A read error may account for a junction end that differs from germline. This sequence joins TRBV7-9 and TRBJ2-7; TRBD2 matches at 8 bases. The CDR3 extends over 17 amino acids. Germline V gene sequence: CDR1 SEHNR, CDR2 FQNEAQ (reference sequence). The CDR3 DNA is TGTGCCAGCGGCCCCGACGCAGCGGGAGCGGGCCAATACGAGCGGTACTTC. Translating gives CASGPDAAGAGQYERYF.

The chain has TRBV6-6 and TRBJ1-3; D not resolved. The CDR3 length is 15 residues. Trimming left V 7 bases short and J 4 bases short, with 17 bases between. Germline V gene data show CDR1 as MNHNY and CDR2 as SVGAGI (reference sequence). The CDR3 region is CASNFRHDIGNTIYF. CDR3 nucleotide sequence: TGTGCCAGCAATTTCAGGCACGACATCGGAAACACCATATATTTT.

Comment on this clonotype: At one end the junction does not follow the germline gene, possibly because of a read error. The gene calls are TRBV6-2 or TRBV6-3 and TRBJ1-2; 9 bases fit TRBD1. The CDR3 consists of 14 residues. Germline V gene sequence: CDR1 MNHEY, CDR2 SVGEGT. In nucleotides, the CDR3 is TGTGCCAGCAGCCCCGGACAGGGGCAGGATGGCTACACTTTC. Residues: CASSPGQGQDGYTF.

As regards this clonotype: Its ends do not fully match the called genes, so a read error is possible. The gene calls are TRBV11-2 and TRBJ2-2; D is possibly TRBD2 (5 bases). Germline values: CDR1 SGHAT, CDR2 FQNNGV. CDR3 size: 12 residues. DNA of the CDR3: TGTGCCAGCAGCACAAACACCGGGGAGCTGTCTTTC. It is translated as CASSTNTGELSF.

The chain carries TRBV11-2 and TRBJ2-5; no definite D call. The CDR3 spans 15 residues. Germline CDR1 reads SGHAT; CDR2 reads FQNNGV. The CDR3 sequence is CVGSLGTSSQETQYF. CDR3 in DNA: TGTGTCGGCAGCTTAGGAACGAGCAGTCAAGAGACCCAGTACTTC.

For this clonotype: This could be a read error, since a much larger clone is one nucleotide away. The chain couples TRBV11-2 to TRBJ2-1; D is tentatively TRBD1 or TRBD2 (5 bases each). The germline CDR1 and CDR2 sequences are SGHAT and FQNNGV. The length of the CDR3 is 15 residues. The V gene lost 8 bases and the J gene lost 8 bases, with 22 bases spanning the gap. The CDR3 nucleotides read TGTGCCAGCGCACTAGGGGACCTCCGGGGACATGAGCAGTTCTTC. This sequence encodes CASALGDLRGHEQFF.

Concerning this clonotype: With a much larger clone just one base away, this may be a read error. The chain uses TRBV6-4 and TRBJ2-3, with a weak D call TRBD2 (7 bases). V was trimmed by 6 bases and J by 3 bases, leaving 16 bases between them. Germline lookup yields CDR1 MRHNA and CDR2 SNTAGT. The CDR3 runs to 15 residues. CDR3 sequence (DNA): TGTGCCAGCAGCTCCGGGGGGCCAAGAACAGATACGCAGTATTTT. It is translated as CASSSGGPRTDTQYF.

On this clonotype itself: Given a much more abundant clone one base away, this may be a read error. This chain connects TRBV28 to TRBJ2-1; D unresolved. The CDR3 sequence is 14 residues long. The germline CDR1 and CDR2 sequences are MDHEN and SYDVKM. The CDR3 region has the DNA TGTGCCAGCAGTTCAAGGGTCCAGTACATTGAGCAGTTCTTC. Translation: CASSSRVQYIEQFF.

V is TRBV4-1 and J is TRBJ1-1, with D uncertain. The length of the CDR3 is 12 residues. Germline V gene sequence: CDR1 MGHRA, CDR2 YSYEKL. The germline V and J ends were trimmed by 7 bases and 5 bases, with 11 bases remaining between them. CDR3 nucleotides: TGCGCCAGCATAGGGCCGGGGACTGAAGCTTTCTTT. Translation gives CASIGPGTEAFF.

Comments on this clonotype: At one end, the junction sequence differs from germline, possibly due to a read error. The chain joins TRBV4-2 to TRBJ2-5; D gene unclear. Germline CDR1 is LGHNA and CDR2 is YNFKEQ. The CDR3 loop spans 16 amino acids. The CDR3: CASSQGRLVHQETHYF. DNA of the CDR3: TGTGCCAGCAGCCAAGGGAGACTTGTTCACCAAGAGACCCACTACTTC.

This clonotype was picked up one time. V and J are TRBV10-2 and TRBJ1-2, with D maybe TRBD1 (5 bases). This CDR3 region has 21 residues. CDR1 and CDR2 from the germline V gene are WSHSY and SAAADI. The ends were cut back, 2 bases at V and 5 bases at J, with 33 bases in the middle. As DNA, the CDR3 is TGCGCCAGCAGTGAGGGCTTAGTATCGGGGGATAACCGAAGATTGGGTTATGGCTACACCTTC. Residues: CASSEGLVSGDNRRLGYGYTF.

This clonotype was seen at least ten times. The chain is built from TRBV6-2 or TRBV6-3 and TRBJ2-4; TRBD2 matches at 8 bases. The CDR3 consists of 14 residues. V lost 5 bases and J lost 5; bases outside the gene matches: 5. Germline CDR1 and CDR2: MNHEY and SVGEGT. CDR3 sequence: CASSRRGGENIQYF. CDR3 DNA sequence: TGTGCCAGCAGTCGCCGGGGGGGCGAAAACATTCAGTACTTC.

A note on this clonotype: This CDR3 is missing its conserved last phenylalanine or tryptophan, likely due to a read error. Because the CDR3's place on the DNA is in doubt, the DNA is left out and the CDR3 is given as listed by TCRdb. This rearrangement joins TRBV11-2 to TRBJ2-2. The CDR3 length is 15 residues, termini included. Looked up from germline, CDR1 is SGHAT and CDR2 is FQNNGV. The CDR3 loop reads CASSLATGNTGALFY.

This clonotype was recorded only once. At one boundary the junction diverges from the germline segment, which might be a read error. The J gene is TRBJ2-2, the V gene TRBV6-5; 14 bases are a match to TRBD2. Germline V lookup: CDR1 MNHEY, CDR2 SVGAGI. This CDR3 has 17 amino acids. CDR3 coding DNA: TGTGCCAGCAATGTAAGGACTAGCGGGGGGAACACCCGGGAGCTGTTTTTT. It translates to CASNVRTSGGNTRELFF.

This clonotype was found a few times. The chain carries TRBV11-1 and TRBJ2-7; 8 nucleotides line up with TRBD1. Trimming removed 5 bases from V and 3 bases from J; junction bases left unmatched: 6. CDR1 and CDR2 from the germline V gene are SGHAT and FQDESV (reference sequence). This CDR3 comprises 14 residues. The CDR3 DNA follows: TGTGCCAGCAGCATCGGGACAGGAATCTACGAGCAGTACTTC. Protein sequence: CASSIGTGIYEQYF.